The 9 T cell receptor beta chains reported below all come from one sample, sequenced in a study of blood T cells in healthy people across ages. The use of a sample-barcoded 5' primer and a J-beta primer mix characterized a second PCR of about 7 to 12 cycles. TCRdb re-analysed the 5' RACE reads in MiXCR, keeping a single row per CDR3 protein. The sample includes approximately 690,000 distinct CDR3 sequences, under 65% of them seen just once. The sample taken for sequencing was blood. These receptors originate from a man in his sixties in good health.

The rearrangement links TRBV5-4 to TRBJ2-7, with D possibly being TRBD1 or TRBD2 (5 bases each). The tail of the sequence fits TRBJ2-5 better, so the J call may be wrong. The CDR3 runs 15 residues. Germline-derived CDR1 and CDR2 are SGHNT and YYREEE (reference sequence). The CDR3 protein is CASTPGGSGTETQYF. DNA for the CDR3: TGTGCCAGCACCCCGGGCGGATCGGGGACAGAGACCCAGTACTTC.

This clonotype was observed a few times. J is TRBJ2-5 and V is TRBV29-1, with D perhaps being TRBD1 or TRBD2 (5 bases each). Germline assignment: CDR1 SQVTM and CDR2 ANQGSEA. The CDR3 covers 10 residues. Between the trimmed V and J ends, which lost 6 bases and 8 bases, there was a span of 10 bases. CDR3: CSVGTITQYF. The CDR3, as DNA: TGCAGCGTCGGGACCATAACCCAGTACTTC.

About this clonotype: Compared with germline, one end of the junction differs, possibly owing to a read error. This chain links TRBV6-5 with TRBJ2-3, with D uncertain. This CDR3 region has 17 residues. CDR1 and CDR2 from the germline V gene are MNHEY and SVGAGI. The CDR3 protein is CAGSYSNRPQPTDTQYF. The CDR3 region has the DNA TGTGCCGGCAGTTACTCGAATAGGCCACAGCCCACAGATACGCAGTATTTT.

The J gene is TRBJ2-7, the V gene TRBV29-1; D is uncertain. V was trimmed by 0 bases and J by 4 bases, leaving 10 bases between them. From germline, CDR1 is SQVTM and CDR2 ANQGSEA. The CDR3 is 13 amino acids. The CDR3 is CSVEDPLTYEQYF. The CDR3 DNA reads TGCAGCGTTGAAGATCCTCTGACTTACGAGCAGTACTTC.

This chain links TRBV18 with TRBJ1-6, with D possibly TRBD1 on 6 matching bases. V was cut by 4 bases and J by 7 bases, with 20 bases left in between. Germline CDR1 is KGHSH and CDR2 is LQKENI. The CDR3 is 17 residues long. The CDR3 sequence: CASSLSGGAGPNSPLHF. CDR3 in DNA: TGTGCCAGCTCACTGAGCGGGGGCGCGGGGCCAAATTCACCCCTCCACTTT.

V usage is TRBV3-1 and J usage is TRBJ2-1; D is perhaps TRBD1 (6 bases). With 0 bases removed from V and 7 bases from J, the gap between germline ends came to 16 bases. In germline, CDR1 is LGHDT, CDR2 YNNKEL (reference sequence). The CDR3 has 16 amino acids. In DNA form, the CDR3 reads TGTGCCAGCAGCCAAGAAACAGGGTCCCCACTTAATGAGCAGTTCTTC. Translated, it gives CASSQETGSPLNEQFF.

CDR3 DNA: TGTGCCAGCAGCCCCGAGGGGATTATTTTTCGACGAGGGGCCAACGTCCTGACTTTC. This encodes CASSPEGIIFRRGANVLTF. The V and J genes are TRBV7-2 and TRBJ2-6; D assignment may be TRBD1 or TRBD2 (5 bases each). This CDR3 spans 19 amino acids. The V gene lost 5 bases and the J gene lost 4 bases, with 24 bases spanning the gap. Germline V gene sequence: CDR1 SGHTA, CDR2 FQGNSA. The whole variable domain, remainder taken from reference TRBV7-2 and TRBJ2-6, is GAGVSQSPSNKVTEKGKDVELRCDPISGHTALYWYRQSLGQGLEFLIYFQGNSAPDKSGLPSDRFSAERTGGSVSTLTIQRTQQEDSAVYLCASSPEGIIFRRGANVLTFGAGSRLTVL.

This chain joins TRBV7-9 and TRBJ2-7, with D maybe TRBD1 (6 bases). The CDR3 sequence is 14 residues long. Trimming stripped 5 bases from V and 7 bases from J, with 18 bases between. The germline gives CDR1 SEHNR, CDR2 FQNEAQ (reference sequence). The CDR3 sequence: CASSGRTRGHEQYF. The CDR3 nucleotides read TGTGCCAGCAGCGGACGGACCAGGGGCCATGAGCAGTACTTC.

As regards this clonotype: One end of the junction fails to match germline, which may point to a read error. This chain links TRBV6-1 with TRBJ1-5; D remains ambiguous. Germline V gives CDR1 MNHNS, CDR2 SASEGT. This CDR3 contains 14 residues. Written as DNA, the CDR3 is TGTACCAGCAGTGAACGGGATAGCAATCAGCCCCAGCATTTT. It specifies CTSSERDSNQPQHF.